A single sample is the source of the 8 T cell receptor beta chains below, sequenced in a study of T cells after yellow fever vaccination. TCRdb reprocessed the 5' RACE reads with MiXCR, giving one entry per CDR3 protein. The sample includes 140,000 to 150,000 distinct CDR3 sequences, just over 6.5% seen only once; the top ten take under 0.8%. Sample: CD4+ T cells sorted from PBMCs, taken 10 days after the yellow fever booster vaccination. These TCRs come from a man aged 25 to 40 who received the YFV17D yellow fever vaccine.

DNA for the CDR3: TGTGCCAGCAGCTCTGGGGTCCTCGGGGGAGACTTCTCTGGGGCCAACGTCCTGACTTTC. This sequence encodes CASSSGVLGGDFSGANVLTF. This chain connects TRBV12-1 to TRBJ2-6; the DNA was not used to check the table's D call, TRBD1. TRBV12-1 is annotated as a pseudogene. The CDR3 runs to 20 residues.

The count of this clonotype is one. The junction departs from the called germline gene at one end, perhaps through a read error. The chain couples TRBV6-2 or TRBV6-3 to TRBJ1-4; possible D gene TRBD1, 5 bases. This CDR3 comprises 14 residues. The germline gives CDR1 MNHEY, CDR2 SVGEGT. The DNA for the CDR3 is TGTGCCAGCACCTACGACAGTTTCTTGGAAAAACTTTTTTTT. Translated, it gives CASTYDSFLEKLFF.

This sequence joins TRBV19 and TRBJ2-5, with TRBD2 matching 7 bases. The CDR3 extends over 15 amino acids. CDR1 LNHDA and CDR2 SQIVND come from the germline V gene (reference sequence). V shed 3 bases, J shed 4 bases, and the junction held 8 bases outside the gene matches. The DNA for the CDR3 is TGTGCCAGTAGTATCGGGGAGGGTCCCCGAGAGACCCAGTACTTC. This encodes CASSIGEGPRETQYF.

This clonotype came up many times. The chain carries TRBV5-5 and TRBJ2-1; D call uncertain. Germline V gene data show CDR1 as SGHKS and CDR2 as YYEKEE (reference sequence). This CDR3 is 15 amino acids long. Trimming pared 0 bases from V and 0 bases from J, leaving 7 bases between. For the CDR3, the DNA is TGTGCCAGCAGCTTGGCCCCTAGCTCCTACAATGAGCAGTTCTTC. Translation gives CASSLAPSSYNEQFF.

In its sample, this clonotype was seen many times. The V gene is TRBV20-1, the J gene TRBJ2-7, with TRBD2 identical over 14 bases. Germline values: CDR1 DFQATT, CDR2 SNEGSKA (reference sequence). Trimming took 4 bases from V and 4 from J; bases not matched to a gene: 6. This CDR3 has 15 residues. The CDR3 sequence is CSANGLAGGNYEQYF. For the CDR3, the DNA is TGCAGTGCTAACGGACTAGCGGGAGGCAATTACGAGCAGTACTTC.

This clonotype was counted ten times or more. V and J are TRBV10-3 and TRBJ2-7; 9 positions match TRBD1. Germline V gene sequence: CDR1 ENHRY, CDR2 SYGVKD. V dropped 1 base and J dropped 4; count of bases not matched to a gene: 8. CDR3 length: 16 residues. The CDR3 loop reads CAISEFTGTGRYEQYF. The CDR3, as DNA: TGTGCCATCAGTGAGTTCACCGGGACAGGGAGATACGAGCAGTACTTC.

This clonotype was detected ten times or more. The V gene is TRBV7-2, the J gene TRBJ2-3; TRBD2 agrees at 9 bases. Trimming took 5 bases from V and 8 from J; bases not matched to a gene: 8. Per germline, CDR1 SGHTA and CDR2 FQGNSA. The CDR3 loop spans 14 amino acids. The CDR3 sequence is CASSIKREVVTQYF. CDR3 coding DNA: TGTGCCAGCAGCATTAAGCGGGAGGTGGTTACGCAGTATTTT.

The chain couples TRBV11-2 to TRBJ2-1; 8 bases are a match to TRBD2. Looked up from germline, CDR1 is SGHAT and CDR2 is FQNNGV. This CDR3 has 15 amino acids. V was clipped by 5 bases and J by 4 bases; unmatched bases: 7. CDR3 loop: CASSPAGVRYNEQFF. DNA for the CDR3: TGTGCCAGCAGCCCAGCGGGAGTTAGGTACAATGAGCAGTTCTTC.